The source of this T cell receptor beta chain is a study of vaccination and CD4 T cells after COVID-19 (dated 2022 in TCRdb). Notes on the research overall: Every convalescent patient had a positive nasal swab PCR test for SARS-CoV-2, with mild disease in roughly 10 patients and severe disease in one. The convalescent cohort included six males and four females, with two Hispanic individuals, seven Caucasians, two Asians and one multiracial person. Each participant got two doses of either the Pfizer-BioNTech BNT162b2 vaccine (n=8) or the Moderna mRNA-1273 vaccine (n=2). Post-COVID blood samples from convalescent patients were collected a median of about 100 days after diagnosis, with a range of 35 to 161 days. Post-vaccine blood samples were collected a median of about 69 days after the second vaccine dose, ranging from about 12 to 250 days. The cultures were stimulated with overlapping spike peptide pools from SARS-CoV-2 and from the common cold coronaviruses HCoV-NL63, HCoV-OC43 and HCoV-229E. Control cultures used a CEFX viral epitope pool as positive control, an HIV-1 Nef peptide pool as negative control, or no peptide. The spike-specific CD4+ TCR repertoire was compared before and after mRNA vaccination in approximately ten COVID-19 convalescent patients and a handful of infection-naive healthy vaccine recipients. Overall study results and their limits: Of the vaccine-specific clones found in convalescent patients, nearly all (304 of 307) were mono-reactive for SARS-CoV-2 spike instead of being cross-reactive with common cold coronaviruses. Relatively few convalescent patients were included in the study, and early timepoints after natural infection were not analyzed. Among the post-vaccine SARS-CoV-2-reactive clones in convalescent patients, a median 86.3% showed up only after vaccination, which suggests vaccine-specific priming. The median count of SARS-CoV-2-reactive clonotypes went up from 20 to 25 after infection to 38 after vaccination, although the change was not significant.

The junction carries 10 bases between V and J, which are trimmed by 6 bases and 4 bases respectively. CDR1 and CDR2 are read off the germline V gene as MNHNS and SASEGT. From cysteine to phenylalanine, the CDR3 is 12 amino acids long. The DNA shown is the 36-base CDR3, in frame from base 1. The library was built by means of PCR. TCR sequencing of DNA from cultured CD4+ T cells used the Oncomine TCR Beta short-read assay at the Johns Hopkins FTIC core. The QIAamp micro DNA kit was used to extract genomic DNA from the cultured CD4+ T cells. Oncomine TCR Beta libraries made from cultured CD4+ T cells were pooled using unique dual indexes and sequenced on an Illumina iSeq 100. Turning to the authors' computational methods: Non-productive sequences were removed, and CDR3s that did not start with C, did not end with F or W, or were shorter than 7 amino acids were discarded. The MANAFEST web application was used to identify antigen-specific clonotypes by comparing peptide-stimulated wells against reference wells and other culture wells. For a clone to be called positive, the clone needed an FDR below 0.05, an odds ratio above 5, and a productive frequency above 0.1% in at least two of three replicate wells. Cross-reactive clonotypes were defined as significantly expanded in both SARS-CoV-2 spike wells and at least one common cold coronavirus spike condition. CDR3 homology was assessed with Levenshtein distances (stringdist) and unrooted phylogenetic trees (ape) in R version 3.6.1. TCRdb's own reprocessing of the public reads used fastp at Q25 and MiXCR and kept productive beta chains. CDR3 protein sequences are deduplicated, and each keeps its most common genes and DNA. It is TCRdb's table, rather than the study itself, that gives the V and J calls and clone size. Here the sample has some 13,000 distinct CDR3 sequences; under 40% occur a single time. The ten largest clonotypes hold 8.5% to 12% of the sample.

The treatment or condition label, as the study defines it: roughly ten-day PBMC culture with coronavirus spike peptide pools or control peptides (ViraFEST assay). The study used the ViraFEST assay, which expanded antigen-specific T cells with peptide pools and then identified expanded clonotypes by TCR sequencing. Positive SARS-CoV-2 PCR tests in the convalescent patients dated from March to December 2020, before Alpha, Beta and Delta variants emerged in the United States. Each well held 2 million or so PBMCs cultured in IMDM containing roughly 5% human AB serum and approximately 10 IU/ml IL-2, with 9 to 10 ug/ml peptide pools added. On days 3 and 7, half of the culture medium was replaced with fresh IL-2-containing medium. After around 10 days of culture, CD4+ T cells were isolated by negative selection using the EasySep CD4+ T cell isolation kit. Ficoll-Paque Plus gradient centrifugation was used to isolate PBMCs from whole blood, and the isolated PBMCs were then either used fresh or cryopreserved at -140C. In general, triplicate wells were set up for every culture condition.

Turning to this clonotype: Its binding antigen is unknown. Base qualities are missing; no much larger clone stands one base away.

The TCR comes from a human donor who had recovered from COVID-19. This chain joins TRBV6-1 to TRBJ2-7; tentative D gene TRBD1, with 6 bases matching. The sequencing sample was made of CD4+ T cells from blood, cultured in vitro. The CDR3 reads as follows: CASSDRMYEQYF. The DNA reads TGTGCCAGCAGCGACAGGATGTACGAGCAGTACTTC.